This is a list of T cell receptor beta chains from one sample in a study of cytomegalovirus exposure and HLA in healthy donors. The method was immunoSEQ multiplex PCR; TCRdb's version includes in-frame clones alone and lacks a portion of them. The profile shows more than 100,000 clones, 65% to 80% of them singletons. Sequenced: PBMCs. These TCRs come from a woman under 30 in good health and CMV-seropositive. CDR3s include the opening cysteine and the closing phenylalanine or tryptophan. The D gene is left open where the match is weak. Clone size appears in some rows only: once, few, many, or a class for an expanded clone.

V	J	D	size	DNA	CDR3
TRBV30	TRBJ2-2	-	-	TGTGCCTGGAACGCGGGGTGGGGCACCGGGGAGCTGTTTTTT	CAWNAGWGTGELFF
TRBV5-8	TRBJ1-3	-	-	TGTGCCAGCAGCTCCGTCATCCTATTCCGGGTCTCTGGAAACACCATATATTTT	CASSSVILFRVSGNTIYF
TRBV27	TRBJ2-3	-	-	TGTGCCAGCAGTTTAACCACCGGGGGTCCGGTGGGAGATACGCAGTATTTT	CASSLTTGGPVGDTQYF
TRBV5-1	TRBJ1-5	-	-	TGCGCCAGCAGCTTGGGAGAGAGCAATCAGCCCCAGCATTTT	CASSLGESNQPQHF
TRBV9	TRBJ2-7	-	few	TGTGCCAGCAGCGTAAACGGGGACGAGCAGTACTTC	CASSVNGDEQYF
TRBV6-1	TRBJ1-3	-	-	TGTGCCAGCAGTTCCCAGGGGTCGGGAAACACCATATATTTT	CASSSQGSGNTIYF
TRBV29-1	TRBJ2-7	-	-	TGCAGCGTTGATAGATACAGGGACACCGAGCAGTACTTC	CSVDRYRDTEQYF
TRBV28	TRBJ1-5	-	-	TGTGCCAGCAGTTTATTGGGGGGGGCAAATCAGCCCCAGCATTTT	CASSLLGGANQPQHF
TRBV4-3	TRBJ1-5	-	-	TGCGCCAGCAGCCAAGAGACAGGCTCGAGCAATCAGCCCCAGCATTTT	CASSQETGSSNQPQHF
TRBV6-5	TRBJ2-1	-	-	TGTGCCAGCAGTTACTCGGCCGGGAATGAGCAGTTCTTC	CASSYSAGNEQFF
TRBV25-1	TRBJ2-5	-	-	TGTGCCAGCAGGGGAGTACAAGAGACCCAGTACTTC	CASRGVQETQYF
TRBV19	TRBJ1-4	TRBD1	-	TGTGCCAGTAGTATAGGGGGACAGCCGGCTGGAAAACTGTTTTTT	CASSIGGQPAGKLFF
TRBV5-1	TRBJ2-7	-	-	TGCGCCAGCAGCTTAAGCACCCTTACTTACGAGCAGTACTTC	CASSLSTLTYEQYF
TRBV28	TRBJ1-4	TRBD1	-	TGTGCCAGCAGTCCACCGGGACAGGGTCTGTGGCTGTTTTTT	CASSPPGQGLWLFF
TRBV5-1	TRBJ1-2	TRBD1	-	TGCGCCAGCAGCTTGGAAGGGGACAGGGAGAGCTTC	CASSLEGDRESF
TRBV11-2	TRBJ2-1	TRBD2	-	TGTGCCAGCAGCTTAGGGGCTAGCGGGGCCTACAATGAGCAGTTCTTC	CASSLGASGAYNEQFF
TRBV2	TRBJ1-6	-	-	TGTGCCAGCAGTTACCAGGGTTTGAGGAATTCACCCCTCCACTTT	CASSYQGLRNSPLHF
TRBV10-3	TRBJ2-7	-	-	TGTGCCATCAGTCCACAGGGTAATTCCTACGAGCAGTACTTC	CAISPQGNSYEQYF
TRBV5-1	TRBJ2-7	-	few	TGCGCCAGCAGCTTGGACCGGGGGAGCTCCTACGAGCAGTACTTC	CASSLDRGSSYEQYF
TRBV28	TRBJ1-1	-	medium-sized	TGTGCCAGCAGTTTGACTCCCTTGAACACTGAAGCTTTCTTT	CASSLTPLNTEAFF
TRBV19	TRBJ2-3	-	-	TGTGCCACCGGGACAAGTTTTAGCACAGATACGCAGTATTTT	CATGTSFSTDTQYF
TRBV6-5	TRBJ2-7	TRBD2	-	TGTGCCAGCAGCCGAACGGGGACTAGCTCCTACGAGCAGTACTTC	CASSRTGTSSYEQYF
TRBV7-9	TRBJ2-7	-	once	TGTGCCAGCAGCCCCTCGTACGAGCAGTACTTC	CASSPSYEQYF
TRBV29-1	TRBJ2-2	-	once	TGCAGCGTCCAGAACACCGGGGAGCTGTTTTTT	CSVQNTGELFF
TRBV7-9	TRBJ1-1	-	-	TGTGCCAGTCCCGCGCAGGGGGAAGCTTTCTTT	CASPAQGEAFF
TRBV10-3	TRBJ2-5	TRBD2	-	TGTGCCGTCCGCGGGGGGGCGGAGACCCAGTACTTC	CAVRGGAETQYF
TRBV30	TRBJ2-5	-	-	TGTGCCTGGAGTGCAGGAGGAGAGACCCAGTACTTC	CAWSAGGETQYF
TRBV2	TRBJ1-1	TRBD1	-	TGTGCCAGCACCCGGACAGGGATGAACACTGAAGCTTTCTTT	CASTRTGMNTEAFF
TRBV19	TRBJ1-2	-	-	TGTGCCAGTAGACTTCCGGGACACCTAGAAGCTAACTATGGCTACACCTTC	CASRLPGHLEANYGYTF
TRBV13	TRBJ1-5	-	-	TGTGCCAGCAGCCCCCGGGGTGGGCAGCCCCAGCATTTT	CASSPRGGQPQHF
TRBV11-2	TRBJ1-2	-	-	TGTGCCAGCAGCTTAGATGACAGGCTCTATGGCTACACCTTC	CASSLDDRLYGYTF
TRBV7-9	TRBJ2-7	-	-	TGTGCCAGCAGCTTGGGTCGGGGAAGGGTGTACGAGCAGTACTTC	CASSLGRGRVYEQYF
TRBV2	TRBJ2-1	TRBD1	-	TGTGCCAGCAGTTTACAGGGGGCAAATGAGCAGTTCTTC	CASSLQGANEQFF
TRBV5-1	TRBJ1-2	-	few	TGCGCCAGCAGCTTGGACACAGGCGCTAACTATGGCTACACCTTC	CASSLDTGANYGYTF
TRBV25-1	TRBJ1-2	TRBD1	-	TGTGCCAGCAGCGATGCCCGGGGACAGGGGAATGGCTACACCTTC	CASSDARGQGNGYTF
TRBV6-1	TRBJ1-5	-	-	TGTGCCAGCAGTGTCCCCCAGACAGGAATGAATCAGCCCCAGCATTTT	CASSVPQTGMNQPQHF
TRBV28	TRBJ1-3	-	-	TGTGCCAGCAGTCTAGACTCTGGAAACACCATATATTTT	CASSLDSGNTIYF
TRBV7-3	TRBJ2-5	-	-	TGTGCCAGCAGCTTAGGCGGAACCCAAGAGACCCAGTACTTC	CASSLGGTQETQYF
TRBV2	TRBJ2-7	-	-	TGTGCCAGCAGGCAAGAGGGCTACGAGCAGTACTTC	CASRQEGYEQYF
TRBV7-2	TRBJ2-2	-	once	TGTGCCAGCAGCTTATCGGGAGCCGGGGAGCTGTTTTTT	CASSLSGAGELFF
TRBV29-1	TRBJ1-1	-	-	TGCAGCGTTGAAGGAAGGAGAAAGAACACTGAAGCTTTCTTT	CSVEGRRKNTEAFF
TRBV7-9	TRBJ1-5	TRBD1	-	TGTGCCAGCAGCACCTGGCCCCAGGGGGGTCAGCCCCAGCATTTT	CASSTWPQGGQPQHF
TRBV15	TRBJ1-6	TRBD1	once	TGTGCCACCAGCAGAGATTTGGTCGCACTAGGGGGCCTCAATTCACCCCTCCACTTT	CATSRDLVALGGLNSPLHF
TRBV21-1	TRBJ2-2	-	few	TGTGCCAGCAGCAGCGTGGACAGGGGGCGCCCCGAGACCGGGGAGCTGTTTTTT	CASSSVDRGRPETGELFF
TRBV27	TRBJ2-2	TRBD2	-	TGTGCCAGCAGTTCCCTAGCGGGGGCGACCGGGGAGCTGTTTTTT	CASSSLAGATGELFF
TRBV9	TRBJ1-1	-	once	TGTGCCAGCAGCGTAGAAATAGGCAGGGCGGCCACTGAAGCTTTCTTT	CASSVEIGRAATEAFF
TRBV28	TRBJ1-2	TRBD1	-	TGTGCCAGCAGTCTAGGACAGGCCGGTTACACCTTC	CASSLGQAGYTF
TRBV27	TRBJ1-1	-	-	TGTGCCAGCAGTTTGGTCAGGGTAGGTGAAGCTTTCTTT	CASSLVRVGEAFF
TRBV19	TRBJ1-2	-	once	TGTGCCAGCACGTTGGGCTGGGGCAACTATGGCTACACCTTC	CASTLGWGNYGYTF
TRBV2	TRBJ1-2	-	once	TGTGCCAGCAGTGATAAGTCAACAGGGAAATACGCCTTC	CASSDKSTGKYAF
TRBV7-2	TRBJ2-1	TRBD2	-	TGTGCCAGCAGACGACCCCTGGGCGGGGGGCGAAATGAGCAGTTCTTC	CASRRPLGGGRNEQFF
TRBV4-2	TRBJ1-2	-	-	TGTGCCAGCAGCCAAGATTTGAGTAGTTACTATGGCTACACCTTC	CASSQDLSSYYGYTF
TRBV18	TRBJ1-1	TRBD1	-	TGTGCCAGCTCACCCGACAGGGAGAGTGAAGCTTTCTTT	CASSPDRESEAFF